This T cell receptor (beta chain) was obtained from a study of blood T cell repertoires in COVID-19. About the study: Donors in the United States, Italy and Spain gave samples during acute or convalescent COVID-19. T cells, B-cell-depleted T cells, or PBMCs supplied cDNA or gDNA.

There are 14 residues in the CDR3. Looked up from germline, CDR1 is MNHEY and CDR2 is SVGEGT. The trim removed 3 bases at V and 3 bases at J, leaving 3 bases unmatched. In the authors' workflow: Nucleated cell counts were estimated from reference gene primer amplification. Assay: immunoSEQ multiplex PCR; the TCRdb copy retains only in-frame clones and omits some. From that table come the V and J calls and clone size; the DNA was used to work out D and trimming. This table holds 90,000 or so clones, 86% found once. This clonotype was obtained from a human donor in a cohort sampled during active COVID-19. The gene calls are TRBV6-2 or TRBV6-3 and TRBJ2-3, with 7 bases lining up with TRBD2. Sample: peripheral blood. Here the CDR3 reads CASSYGGVTDTQYF. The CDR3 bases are TGTGCCAGCAGTTATGGGGGGGTAACAGATACGCAGTATTTT.